One sample yielded the 10 T cell receptor beta chains listed below, sequenced in a study of cytomegalovirus exposure and HLA in healthy donors. The PCR made use of 60 Vbeta and 13 Jbeta primers. Sequencing used immunoSEQ multiplex PCR; TCRdb keeps in-frame clones, though not all of them. The table records around 150,000 clones, approximately 85% of them present only once. Sequencing was performed on PBMCs. These receptors all come from a man over 45 in good health and CMV-seropositive.

The rearrangement links TRBV10-1 to TRBJ2-3; 9 bases match TRBD2. Germline trimming cut 3 bases from V and 3 bases from J; bases unmatched to any gene: 7. From germline, CDR1 is WNHNN and CDR2 SYGVQD (reference sequence). The CDR3 loop spans 16 amino acids. The CDR3 nucleotides are TGCGCCAGCAGTGATATTCCTAGCGGGACGACAGATACGCAGTATTTT. It specifies CASSDIPSGTTDTQYF.

V and J are TRBV5-1 and TRBJ2-3, with D possibly being TRBD2 (5 bases). V was trimmed by 1 base and J by 7 bases, leaving 13 bases between them. The length of the CDR3 is 14 residues. Germline V gene sequence: CDR1 SGHRS, CDR2 YFSETQ. CDR3 in DNA: TGCGCCAGCAGCTTGATCCTAGCCCCCTATACGCAGTATTTT. Residues: CASSLILAPYTQYF.

This sequence joins TRBV19 and TRBJ1-3; a weak D match, TRBD1 (6 bases). V lost 10 bases to trimming and J lost 0 bases, with 13 bases between them. Per the germline V gene, CDR1 is LNHDA and CDR2 is SQIVND (reference sequence). CDR3 length equals 14 residues. The CDR3 nucleotides are TGTGCCACGACCTGGACAGTCTCTGGAAACACCATATATTTT. It specifies CATTWTVSGNTIYF.

This rearrangement joins TRBV5-1 to TRBJ2-7, with D possibly TRBD2 on 6 matching bases. Trimming took 5 bases from V and 6 from J, leaving 18 bases between them. Germline V gene data show CDR1 as SGHRS and CDR2 as YFSETQ. The CDR3 loop spans 14 amino acids. Here the CDR3 DNA reads TGCGCCAGCAGTACCGGGACTCCGTCCCCCGAGCAGTACTTC. Its protein product is CASSTGTPSPEQYF. The full variable domain, rest sourced from reference TRBV5-1 and TRBJ2-7, is KAGVTQTPRYLIKTRGQQVTLSCSPISGHRSVSWYQQTPGQGLQFLFEYFSETQRNKGNFPGRFSGRQFSNSRSEMNVSTLELGDSALYLCASSTGTPSPEQYFGPGTRLTVT.

Worth noting for this clone: Mismatch with germline at one junction end may stem from a read error. This rearrangement joins TRBV7-9 to TRBJ2-4; TRBD1 is a possible D gene (5 bases). Germline assignment: CDR1 SEHNR and CDR2 FQNEAQ (reference sequence). CDR3 length equals 15 residues. The CDR3 region is CSSSLGAGRSHIQYF. DNA for the CDR3: TGTTCCAGCAGCTTAGGGGCAGGAAGGTCGCACATTCAGTACTTC.

The chain has TRBV28 and TRBJ1-6; tentative D call: TRBD1 (5 bases). The germline V and J ends were trimmed by 3 bases and 7 bases, with 16 bases remaining between them. The germline gives CDR1 MDHEN, CDR2 SYDVKM. This CDR3 comprises 16 residues. DNA of the CDR3: TGTGCCAGCAGTTTCCTGGACGGGGGTAGGAATTCACCCCTCCACTTT. As protein: CASSFLDGGRNSPLHF.

The chain has TRBV5-4 and TRBJ1-1; 10 nucleotides line up with TRBD1. The CDR3 extends over 16 amino acids. Germline CDR1 and CDR2: SGHNT and YYREEE (reference sequence). J gave up 0 bases and V 3 bases, and 5 bases lay outside the gene matches. The CDR3 is CASSSSGTGVNTEAFF. The CDR3 coding sequence is TGTGCCAGCAGCTCATCCGGGACAGGGGTGAACACTGAAGCTTTCTTT.

The V gene is TRBV9, the J gene TRBJ2-2, with D tentatively TRBD1 (6 bases). The CDR3 is 17 amino acids. Germline CDR1 SGDLS, CDR2 YYNGEE. With 4 bases removed from V and 0 bases from J, the gap between germline ends came to 16 bases. CDR3 residues: CASSFRGGTPNTGELFF. CDR3 nucleotide sequence: TGTGCCAGCAGCTTTAGGGGTGGGACACCGAACACCGGGGAGCTGTTTTTT.

The chain links TRBV18 to TRBJ1-5; TRBD1 matches 8 bases. CDR3 length: 15 amino acids. Trimming removed 2 bases from V and 4 bases from J; junction bases left unmatched: 4. Per the germline V gene, CDR1 is KGHSH and CDR2 is LQKENI. CDR3 amino acids: CASSPGTGGNQPQHF. In DNA, the CDR3 is TGTGCCAGCTCACCAGGCACAGGGGGAAATCAGCCCCAGCATTTT.

The V call is TRBV5-4, the J call TRBJ2-3; possibly TRBD2 for D (6 bases). Germline V gene sequence: CDR1 SGHNT, CDR2 YYREEE (reference sequence). Trimming took 4 bases from V and 2 from J, leaving 14 bases between them. This CDR3 comprises 15 residues. This CDR3 reads CASSPRESNTDTQYF. CDR3 bases: TGTGCCAGCAGCCCCCGGGAGAGCAACACAGATACGCAGTATTTT.